Detailed here is one T cell receptor beta chain. These data originate in a study of blood T cell repertoires in COVID-19. The overall study: Researchers got acute and convalescent COVID-19 samples from the United States, Italy and Spain. The cDNA or gDNA used as material had been derived from T cells, B-cell-depleted T cells, or PBMCs.

Per the study methods: Reference gene primer amplification gave estimated nucleated cell counts. Here immunoSEQ multiplex PCR was the method, and the copy in TCRdb shows in-frame clones only, minus some. That table furnishes V, J and clone size, whereas the DNA furnished D and trimming. Of 180,000 or so clones listed, approximately 84% are singletons. The J segment lost 0 bases and the V segment lost 9 bases, leaving 2 bases of the junction unmatched. The V gene's germline CDR1 is MNHEY and CDR2 SVGAGI. The CDR3 has 13 amino acids. This clonotype was obtained from a human donor with acute or convalescent COVID-19. The donor label of this sample is uncertain. This chain joins TRBV6-5 and TRBJ2-3, with 8 bases fitting TRBD2. Source material: peripheral blood. The CDR3 bases are TGTGCCAGTTTAGCGGGGAGCACAGATACGCAGTATTTT. This gives the protein CASLAGSTDTQYF.